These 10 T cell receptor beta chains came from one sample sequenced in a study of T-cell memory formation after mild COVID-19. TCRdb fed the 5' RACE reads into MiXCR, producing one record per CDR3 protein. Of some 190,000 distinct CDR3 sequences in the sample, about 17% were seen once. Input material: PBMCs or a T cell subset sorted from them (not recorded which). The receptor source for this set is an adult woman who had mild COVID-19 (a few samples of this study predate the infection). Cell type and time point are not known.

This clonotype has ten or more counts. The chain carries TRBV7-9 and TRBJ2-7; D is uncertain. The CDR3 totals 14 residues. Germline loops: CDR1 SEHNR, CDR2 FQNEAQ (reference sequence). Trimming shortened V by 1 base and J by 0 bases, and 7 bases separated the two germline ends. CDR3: CASSLGWGSYEQYF. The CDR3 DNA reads TGTGCCAGCAGCTTAGGGTGGGGCTCCTACGAGCAGTACTTC. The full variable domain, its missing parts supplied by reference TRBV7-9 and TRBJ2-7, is DTGVSQNPRHKITKRGQNVTFRCDPISEHNRLYWYRQTLGQGPEFLTYFQNEAQLEKSRLLSDRFSAERPKGSFSTLEIQRTEQGDSAMYLCASSLGWGSYEQYFGPGTRLTVT.

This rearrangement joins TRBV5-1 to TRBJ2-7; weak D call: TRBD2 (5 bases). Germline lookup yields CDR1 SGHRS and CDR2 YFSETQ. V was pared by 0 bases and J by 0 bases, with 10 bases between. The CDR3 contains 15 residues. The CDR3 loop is CASSLVGRGSYEQYF. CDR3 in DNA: TGCGCCAGCAGCTTGGTAGGGAGAGGCTCCTACGAGCAGTACTTC.

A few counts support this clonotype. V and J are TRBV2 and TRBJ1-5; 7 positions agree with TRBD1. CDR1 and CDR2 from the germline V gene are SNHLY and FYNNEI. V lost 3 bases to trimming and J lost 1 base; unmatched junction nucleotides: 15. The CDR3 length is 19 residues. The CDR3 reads CASSDPPGRGRSSNQPQHF. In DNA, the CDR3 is TGTGCCAGCAGTGACCCACCAGGCAGGGGGAGATCGAGCAATCAGCCCCAGCATTTT.

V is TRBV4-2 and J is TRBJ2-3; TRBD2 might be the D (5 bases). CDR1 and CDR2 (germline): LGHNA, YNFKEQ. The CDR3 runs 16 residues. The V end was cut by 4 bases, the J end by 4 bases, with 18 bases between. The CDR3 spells CASSPGLVAKPDTQYF. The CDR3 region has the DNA TGTGCCAGCAGCCCCGGGCTGGTAGCGAAACCAGATACGCAGTATTTT.

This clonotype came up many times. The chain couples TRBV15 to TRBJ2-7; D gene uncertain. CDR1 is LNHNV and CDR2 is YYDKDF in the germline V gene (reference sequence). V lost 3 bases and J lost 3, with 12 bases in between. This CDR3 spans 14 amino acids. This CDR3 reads CATSSGQKDYEQYF. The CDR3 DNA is TGTGCCACCAGCAGCGGGCAGAAAGACTACGAGCAGTACTTC.

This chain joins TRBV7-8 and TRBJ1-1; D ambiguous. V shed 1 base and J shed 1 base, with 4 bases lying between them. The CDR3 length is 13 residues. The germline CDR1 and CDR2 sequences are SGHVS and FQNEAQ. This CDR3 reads CASSLGWNTEAFF. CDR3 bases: TGTGCCAGCAGCTTAGGTTGGAACACTGAAGCTTTCTTT.

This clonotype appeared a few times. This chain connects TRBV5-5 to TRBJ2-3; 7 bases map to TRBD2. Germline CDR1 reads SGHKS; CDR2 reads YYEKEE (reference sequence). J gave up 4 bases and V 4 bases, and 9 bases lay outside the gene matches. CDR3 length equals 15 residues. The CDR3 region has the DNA TGTGCCAGCAGCCCACTTGGTGGGGGGGCAGATACGCAGTATTTT. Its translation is CASSPLGGGADTQYF.

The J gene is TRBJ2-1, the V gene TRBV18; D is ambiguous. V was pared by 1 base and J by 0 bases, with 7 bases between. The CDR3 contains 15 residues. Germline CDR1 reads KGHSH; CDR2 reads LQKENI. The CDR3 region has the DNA TGTGCCAGCTCACCACAGAAAAGCTCCTACAATGAGCAGTTCTTC. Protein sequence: CASSPQKSSYNEQFF.

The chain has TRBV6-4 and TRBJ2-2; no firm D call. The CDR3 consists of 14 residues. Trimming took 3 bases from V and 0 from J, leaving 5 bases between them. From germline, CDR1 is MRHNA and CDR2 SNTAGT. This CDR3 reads CASSEATNTGELFF. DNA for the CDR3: TGTGCCAGCAGTGAGGCGACGAACACCGGGGAGCTGTTTTTT.

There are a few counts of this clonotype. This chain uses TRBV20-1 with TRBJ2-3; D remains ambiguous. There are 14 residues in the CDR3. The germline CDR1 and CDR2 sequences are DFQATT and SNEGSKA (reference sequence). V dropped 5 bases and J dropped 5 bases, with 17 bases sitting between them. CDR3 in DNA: TGCAGTGCTCTGATTTTCCCCGCCGGAGATACGCAGTATTTT. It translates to CSALIFPAGDTQYF.